The present T cell receptor beta chain was sequenced within a study of vaccination and CD4 T cells after COVID-19. Study context: Taking of post-vaccine samples occurred a median about 70 days after dose two (range 14 to 241). Findings and limits, study-wide: Spike mono-reactivity was found in 304 of the 307 vaccine-specific clones identified in convalescent patients.

Deletions cut 7 bases from V and 3 bases from J, with 7 bases between. This CDR3 has 12 residues. Germline CDR1 is SNHLY and CDR2 is FYNNEI. Cultured CD4+ T-cell DNA underwent Oncomine TCR Beta short-read sequencing. TCRdb used MiXCR to reprocess the PCR reads, holding one entry per CDR3 protein. The table records approximately 11,000 distinct CDR3 sequences, roughly 67% of them present only once. Described treatment: approximately 11-day PBMC culture with coronavirus spike peptide pools or control peptides (ViraFEST assay). After expanding antigen-specific T cells with peptide pools, ViraFEST sequenced their TCRs. Positive tests by PCR, dated March to December 2020, predated US Alpha, Beta and Delta variants. The sample holds a few counts of this clonotype. What it recognizes is unknown.

The TCR was taken from a human donor who had recovered from COVID-19. The rearrangement joins TRBV2 to TRBJ2-1; no reliable D call. Sequencing used CD4+ T cells from blood, cultured in vitro. CDR3 amino acids: CASTSDYNEQFF. CDR3 bases: TGTGCCAGCACTTCGGACTACAATGAGCAGTTCTTC. The entire variable domain, with the rest obtained from reference TRBV2 and TRBJ2-1, is as follows: EPEVTQTPSHQVTQMGQEVILRCVPISNHLYFYWYRQILGQKVEFLVSFYNNEISEKSEIFDDQFSVERPDGSNFTLKIRSTKLEDSAMYFCASTSDYNEQFFGPGTRLTVL.